This entry lists 26 T cell receptor beta chains sequenced from one sample in a study of immune heterogeneity within non-small cell lung tumors (dated by TCRdb to 2017 to 2018). Genomic DNA extracted from bulk tumor tissue served as TCR template, with 600 ng gDNA amplified per sample. During surgery, several biopsies were collected from each primary tumor and placed as far from one another as possible within the tumor mass. The study cohort was described as untreated and was composed of newly diagnosed NSCLC cases undergoing curative surgery. The sequencer listed for this sample is HiSeq X Ten. A multiplex PCR system amplified the TCR beta CDR3 region, with a first 10-cycle round using 32 V-gene forward and 13 J-gene reverse primers. Through fastp at Q25 and MiXCR, TCRdb rebuilt clones from the public reads, retaining in-frame beta chains. Rows merge per CDR3 protein into single entries with the most common DNA and genes. The sample has under 2,500 distinct CDR3 sequences on record, about 30% of them singletons. Together, the top ten hold roughly 15% of the sample.

Sequenced sample: lung tumor tissue. Receptors originate from a man aged 55 to 70 with non-small cell lung cancer.

This clonotype is large within its sample. CDR3 residues: CASSQDSSGLPGEQYF. For the CDR3, the DNA is TGTGCCAGCAGCCAAGATTCCTCGGGCCTTCCGGGGGAGCAGTACTTC. J is TRBJ2-7 and V is TRBV4-2; D possibly corresponds to TRBD2 (5 bases). From germline, CDR1 is LGHNA and CDR2 YNFKEQ. The CDR3 length is 16 residues. V gave up 0 bases and J gave up 7 bases, with 19 bases separating them.

Relative to its sample, this clonotype is medium-sized. The chain combines TRBV18 with TRBJ1-6, with D unresolved. This CDR3 region has 15 residues. Trimming pared 1 base from V and 3 bases from J, leaving 7 bases between. From germline, CDR1 is KGHSH and CDR2 LQKENI. In DNA, the CDR3 is TGTGCCAGCTCACCACAGGCGAACTATAATTCACCCCTCCACTTT. It is translated as CASSPQANYNSPLHF.

This chain connects TRBV10-3 to TRBJ2-7; D is perhaps TRBD2 (6 bases). The CDR3 runs to 16 residues. CDR1 and CDR2 from the germline V gene are ENHRY and SYGVKD. V lost 10 bases to trimming and J lost 2 bases, with 24 bases between them. CDR3 nucleotides: TGTGCCACCATTCTCGACTTAGCGGAGGTCCCCTACGAGCAGTACTTC. It codes for CATILDLAEVPYEQYF.

Judged by abundance, this clonotype is large. The rearrangement links TRBV18 to TRBJ2-2; D remains ambiguous. CDR3 length: 13 amino acids. CDR1 KGHSH and CDR2 LQKENI come from the germline V gene. V gave up 3 bases and J gave up 5 bases, with 7 bases separating them. The CDR3 DNA is TGTGCCAGCTCACCGCGGCAGACCGGGGAGCTGTTTTTT. It encodes CASSPRQTGELFF.

In this sample, this clonotype is medium-sized. The rearrangement joins TRBV29-1 to TRBJ2-3; unclear D gene. From germline, CDR1 is SQVTM and CDR2 ANQGSEA. The CDR3 is 11 residues long. Trimming shortened V by 6 bases and J by 4 bases, and 8 bases separated the two germline ends. The DNA of the CDR3 is TGCAGCGTCGGAAGGGCAGATACGCAGTATTTT. This gives the protein CSVGRADTQYF.

This clonotype is deemed medium-sized. The chain uses TRBV3-1 and TRBJ2-2; possible D gene TRBD2, 5 bases. CDR1 and CDR2 (germline): LGHDT, YNNKEL (reference sequence). V was trimmed by 3 bases and J by 7 bases, leaving 9 bases between them. There are 13 residues in the CDR3. This CDR3 reads CASSHHTSGELFF. The CDR3 nucleotides read TGTGCCAGCAGCCACCACACTAGCGGGGAGCTGTTTTTT.

CDR3: CASSRITGAEQYF. The CDR3 DNA follows: TGTGCCAGCAGCCGTATCACGGGTGCCGAGCAGTACTTC. The chain couples TRBV9 to TRBJ2-7; no clear D gene. This CDR3 is 13 amino acids long. V gave up 4 bases and J gave up 6 bases, with 14 bases separating them. Germline-derived CDR1 and CDR2 are SGDLS and YYNGEE. Based on the CDR3 plus reference TRBV9 and TRBJ2-7, the full variable domain is DSGVTQTPKHLITATGQRVTLRCSPRSGDLSVYWYQQSLDQGLQFLIQYYNGEERAKGNILERFSAQQFPDLHSELNLSSLELGDSALYFCASSRITGAEQYFGPGTRLTVT.

Concerning this clonotype itself: Relative to the germline gene, one junction end is altered; a read error may explain this. The rearrangement joins TRBV6-1 to TRBJ1-2; D unresolved. CDR1 is MNHNS, CDR2 SASEGT, per germline. This CDR3 region has 14 residues. DNA for the CDR3: TGTGCCAGCAGGGATGTAGTTACTAACTATGGCTACGCCTTC. Translated, it gives CASRDVVTNYGYAF.

To note about this clonotype: This clone may be a read error of a much larger clone one base away. Here the CDR3 DNA reads TGTGCCAGCAGTTTGGAGCAGGGGCCCTACGATCAGTACTTC. Protein product: CASSLEQGPYDQYF. J is TRBJ2-7 and V is TRBV28; TRBD1 is a possible D gene (6 bases). This CDR3 comprises 14 residues. The germline V gene has CDR1 MDHEN and CDR2 SYDVKM.

The rearrangement joins TRBV11-2 to TRBJ1-4; D is unclear. The CDR3 extends over 14 amino acids. The germline V and J ends were trimmed by 5 bases and 7 bases, with 14 bases remaining between them. CDR1 is SGHAT and CDR2 is FQNNGV in the germline V gene. CDR3 bases: TGTGCCAGCAGCATCGACGGTCGAATTGAAAAACTGTTTTTT. It codes for CASSIDGRIEKLFF.

To note about this clonotype: A clone one base away is much larger, so this may be a read error. The chain joins TRBV12-3 or TRBV12-4 to TRBJ1-3; D unresolved. The CDR3 spans 16 residues. The germline V and J ends were trimmed by 1 base and 2 bases, with 12 bases remaining between them. CDR3 coding DNA: TGTGCCAGCAGTTTAGGGCACGGCAAGGCTGGAAACACCATATATTTT. Translated: CASSLGHGKAGNTIYF.

This clonotype is medium-sized within its sample. The rearrangement joins TRBV6-1 to TRBJ1-6; weak D call: TRBD1 (5 bases). Trimming took 8 bases from V and 8 from J, leaving 13 bases between them. This CDR3 is built from 13 residues. The germline V gene has CDR1 MNHNS and CDR2 SASEGT. The CDR3 reads CASSRREDSPLHF. CDR3 nucleotide sequence: TGTGCCAGCTCACGCAGGGAGGATTCACCCCTCCACTTT.

The V and J genes are TRBV9 and TRBJ1-1; 9 bases fit TRBD1. The germline V gene has CDR1 SGDLS and CDR2 YYNGEE. The CDR3 runs to 15 residues. The J segment lost 7 bases and the V segment lost 4 bases, leaving 11 bases of the junction unmatched. The CDR3 spells CASSPGPGQGFEAFF. CDR3 bases: TGTGCCAGCAGCCCCGGGCCGGGACAGGGATTTGAAGCTTTCTTT.

This clonotype was seen a few times. The rearrangement links TRBV20-1 to TRBJ2-1; D perhaps matches TRBD2 (7 bases). Trimming stripped 6 bases from V and 4 bases from J, with 22 bases between. The CDR3 has 16 amino acids. Per germline, CDR1 DFQATT and CDR2 SNEGSKA (reference sequence). The CDR3 DNA sequence: TGCAGTGCACTCCGGCCTCGGAGGGGGGGTTACAATGAGCAGTTCTTC. Translating gives CSALRPRRGGYNEQFF.

The rearrangement uses TRBV7-2 and TRBJ2-3, with 8 bases that match TRBD2. The CDR3 has 13 residues. Germline V gene data show CDR1 as SGHTA and CDR2 as FQGNSA. Trimming at V came to 6 bases and at J to 6 bases, leaving 5 bases not matched to a gene. DNA for the CDR3: TGTGCCAGCAGGGAGGGCGGGAGGGATACGCAGTATTTT. The encoded protein is CASREGGRDTQYF.

The chain couples TRBV7-3 to TRBJ2-1; D tentatively reads TRBD1 or TRBD2 (7 bases each). CDR1 is SGHTA, CDR2 FQGTGA, per germline. CDR3 length: 15 amino acids. V was shortened by 5 bases and J by 6 bases, with 17 bases between the two germline ends. CDR3 nucleotides: TGTGCCAGCAGCCCAGGGGGGGGGTTGTTCAATGAGCAGTTCTTC. Residues: CASSPGGGLFNEQFF.

Only a few counts were recorded for this clonotype. A much larger clone differs by one base, so this may be a read error. CDR3 coding DNA: TGTGCCTGCCTGGACAGGGCGAAGGTCGGGGAGCTGTTTTTT. Its protein is CACLDRAKVGELFF. V and J are TRBV30 and TRBJ2-2; 8 positions match TRBD1. J was trimmed by 7 bases and V by 6 bases; bases with no gene match: 10. Germline CDR1 is GTSNPN and CDR2 is SVGIG (reference sequence). There are 14 residues in the CDR3.

The chain has TRBV30 and TRBJ2-3; TRBD2 matches 11 bases. There are 21 residues in the CDR3. In germline, CDR1 is GTSNPN, CDR2 SVGIG (reference sequence). V gave up 0 bases and J gave up 0 bases; unmatched junction bases: 17. CDR3 sequence reads: CAWSVPPGLAGYHTSTDTQYF. The DNA for the CDR3 is TGTGCCTGGAGTGTTCCCCCCGGACTAGCGGGTTATCATACTAGCACAGATACGCAGTATTTT.

V and J are TRBV24-1 and TRBJ2-1, with 11 bases lining up with TRBD2. This CDR3 has 16 residues. Germline V CDR1 and CDR2: KGHDR, SFDVKD. V shed 4 bases, J shed 8 bases, and the junction held 9 bases outside the gene matches. CDR3 sequence: CATSDPTSGRRDEQFF. In DNA form, the CDR3 reads TGTGCCACCAGTGACCCTACTAGCGGGAGAAGGGATGAGCAGTTCTTC.

The V call is TRBV2, the J call TRBJ2-7, with TRBD2 matching 12 bases. The germline CDR1 and CDR2 sequences are SNHLY and FYNNEI. The junction had 5 bases not matched to a gene; V was cut back by 8 bases and J by 0 bases. The CDR3 length is 15 residues. The CDR3 nucleotides are TGTGCCAGCTGGGGGGGACTAGCGGGCTCCTACGAGCAGTACTTC. Translating it yields CASWGGLAGSYEQYF.

This clonotype is labeled as medium-sized. The CDR3 sequence: CASSLVGSSYEQYF. DNA of the CDR3: TGTGCCAGCAGCCTAGTGGGATCTTCCTACGAGCAGTACTTC. The chain recombines TRBV28 with TRBJ2-7, with D unresolved. CDR1 MDHEN and CDR2 SYDVKM come from the germline V gene. Trimming shortened V by 6 bases and J by 1 base, and 13 bases separated the two germline ends. This CDR3 is 14 amino acids long.

This clonotype is labeled as medium-sized. The rearrangement links TRBV28 to TRBJ1-5; 8 nucleotides align to TRBD1. The CDR3 totals 15 residues. V dropped 5 bases and J dropped 2; count of bases not matched to a gene: 5. From germline, CDR1 is MDHEN and CDR2 SYDVKM. The CDR3 nucleotides are TGTGCCAGCAGTGTCAGGGGGCAGCGCAATCAGCCCCAGCATTTT. This sequence encodes CASSVRGQRNQPQHF.

On this clonotype itself: This may be a read error: a much more frequent sequence differs by one nucleotide. V usage is TRBV28 and J usage is TRBJ1-1, with D possibly being TRBD1 (6 bases). Trimming removed 3 bases at V and 6 bases at J, with 20 bases between. The CDR3 totals 16 residues. Germline CDR1 MDHEN, CDR2 SYDVKM. The DNA of the CDR3 is TGTGCCAGCAGTTTGGTAGCAGGGGCTCGGGGAGCTGAAGCTTTCTTT. Protein: CASSLVAGARGAEAFF.

In its sample, this clonotype ranks as large. The chain recombines TRBV7-2 with TRBJ1-6, with D uncertain. Deletions cut 6 bases from V and 7 bases from J, with 7 bases between. Germline loops: CDR1 SGHTA, CDR2 FQGNSA. The CDR3 contains 12 residues. CDR3 region: CASRWANSPLHF. For the CDR3, the DNA is TGTGCCAGCAGGTGGGCGAATTCACCCCTCCACTTT.

This clonotype is medium-sized by share. The V and J genes are TRBV11-3 and TRBJ1-3; D is ambiguous. Per germline, CDR1 SGHNT and CDR2 YENEEA. V lost 7 bases and J lost 0, with 16 bases in between. The CDR3 extends over 16 amino acids. The chain's CDR3 is CASTLVGKGSGNTIYF. CDR3 DNA sequence: TGTGCCAGCACCCTGGTGGGGAAGGGCTCTGGAAACACCATATATTTT.

This chain connects TRBV9 to TRBJ1-4, with no clear D. CDR1 and CDR2 from the germline V gene are SGDLS and YYNGEE. V was trimmed by 0 bases and J by 10 bases, leaving 16 bases between them. The CDR3 sequence is 15 residues long. DNA for the CDR3: TGTGCCAGCAGCGTAGATCCCTCACCAGCGGGAAAACTGTTTTTT. Amino acid sequence: CASSVDPSPAGKLFF.